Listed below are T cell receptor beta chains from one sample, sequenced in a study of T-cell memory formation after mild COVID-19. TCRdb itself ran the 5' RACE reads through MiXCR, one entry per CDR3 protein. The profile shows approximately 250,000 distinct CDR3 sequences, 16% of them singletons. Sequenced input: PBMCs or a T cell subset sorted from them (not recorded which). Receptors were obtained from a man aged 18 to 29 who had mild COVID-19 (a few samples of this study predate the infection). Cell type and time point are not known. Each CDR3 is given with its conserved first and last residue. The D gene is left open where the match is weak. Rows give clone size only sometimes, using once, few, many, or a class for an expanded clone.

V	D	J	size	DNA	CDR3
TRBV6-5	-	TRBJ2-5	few	TGTGCCAGCAGTTCGGACTCCTCCTCGGAGACCCAGTACTTC	CASSSDSSSETQYF
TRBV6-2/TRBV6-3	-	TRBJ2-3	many	TGTGCCAGCAGTCCCTGGACTGCTCTTAGCACAGATACGCAGTATTTT	CASSPWTALSTDTQYF
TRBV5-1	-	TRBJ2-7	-	TGCGCCAGCGGGAGCGGAGGGCCCGCCTACGAGCAGTACTTC	CASGSGGPAYEQYF
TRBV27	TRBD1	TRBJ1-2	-	TGTGCCAGCAGATTAACAGGGGCTCCTGTTGGCTACACCTTC	CASRLTGAPVGYTF
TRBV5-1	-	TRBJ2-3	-	TGCGCCAGCAGCTTGGGCCGTCTGGGGACAGATACGCAGTATTTT	CASSLGRLGTDTQYF
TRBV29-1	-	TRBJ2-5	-	TGCAGCGTTTTCGGGGTTCAGGAGACCCAGTACTTC	CSVFGVQETQYF
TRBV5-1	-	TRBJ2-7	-	TGCGCCAGCAGCTATGGACAGTACGACGAGCAGTACTTC	CASSYGQYDEQYF
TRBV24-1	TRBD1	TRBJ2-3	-	TGTGCCATCACGGACAGGGACACAGATACGCAGTATTTT	CAITDRDTDTQYF
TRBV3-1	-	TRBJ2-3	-	TGTGCCAGCAGCCAAGAAGGGGCAGGGTGGACAGATACGCAGTATTTT	CASSQEGAGWTDTQYF
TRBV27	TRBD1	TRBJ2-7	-	TGTGCCAGCTCGGGACAGCTCCACGAGCAGTACTTC	CASSGQLHEQYF
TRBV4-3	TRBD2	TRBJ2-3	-	TGCGCCAGCAGCCAATCCGGGACTAGCCGAGCTGGAGATACGCAGTATTTT	CASSQSGTSRAGDTQYF
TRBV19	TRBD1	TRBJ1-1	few	TGTGCCAGTAGATGGGACAGGGGGCGGACTGAAGCTTTCTTT	CASRWDRGRTEAFF
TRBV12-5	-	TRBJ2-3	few	TGTGCTAGTGGTTGGACAAGCACAGATACGCAGTATTTT	CASGWTSTDTQYF
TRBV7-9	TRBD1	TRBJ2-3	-	TGTGCCAGCAGCGGGGACAGGGGGAGTACCACAGATACGCAGTATTTT	CASSGDRGSTTDTQYF
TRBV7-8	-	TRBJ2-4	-	TGTGCCAGCAGCCCGAGGGCAGGGGTAGCCAAAAACATTCAGTACTTC	CASSPRAGVAKNIQYF
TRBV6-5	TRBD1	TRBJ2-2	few	TGTGCCAGCAGTTACTTCGGCAGGGGGACCGGGGAGCTGTTTTTT	CASSYFGRGTGELFF
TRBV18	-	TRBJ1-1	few	TGTGCCAGCTCACCGGGGGGGCATAGTACTGAAGCTTTCTTT	CASSPGGHSTEAFF
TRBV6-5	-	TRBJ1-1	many	TGTGCCAGCAGTTACTCGAGGGTTACGAACACTGAAGCTTTCTTT	CASSYSRVTNTEAFF
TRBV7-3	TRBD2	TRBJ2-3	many	TGTGCCAGCAGCCCTCGGGGGGGGGCTGGAGGAGATACGCAGTATTTT	CASSPRGGAGGDTQYF
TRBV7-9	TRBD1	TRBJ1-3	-	TGTGCCAGCATCACCACCAGAACAGGGGCTTCGGGAAACACCATATATTTT	CASITTRTGASGNTIYF
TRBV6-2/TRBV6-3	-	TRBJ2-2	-	TGTGCCAGCAGTGGGAGGACAAGCAGTGCGAACACCGGGGAGCTGTTTTTT	CASSGRTSSANTGELFF
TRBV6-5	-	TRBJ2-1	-	TGTGCCGTCCGAGGACAGTTTCAAAGGAATGAGCAGTTCTTC	CAVRGQFQRNEQFF
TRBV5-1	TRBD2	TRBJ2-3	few	TGCGCCAGCAGCTCCATGGTTGGCGGGGGAGCGAATACGCAGTATTTT	CASSSMVGGGANTQYF
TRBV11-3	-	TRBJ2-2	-	TGTGCCAGCAGCTTAAGGGATGCCGGGGAGCTGTTTTTT	CASSLRDAGELFF
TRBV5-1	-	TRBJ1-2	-	TGCGCCAGCAGCCCCCTGGGAAGTAACCATGGCTACACCTTC	CASSPLGSNHGYTF
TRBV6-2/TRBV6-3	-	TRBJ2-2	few	TGTGCCAGCAGTTACCCCGGGGGCACCATCACCGGGGAGCTGTTTTTT	CASSYPGGTITGELFF
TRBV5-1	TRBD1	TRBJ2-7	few	TGCGCCAGCAGCCGGGACAGGGGAATCTACGAGCAGTACTTC	CASSRDRGIYEQYF
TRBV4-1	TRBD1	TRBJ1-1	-	TGCGCCAGCAGCCAGACAGGGTTAGTTACTGAAGCTTTCTTT	CASSQTGLVTEAFF
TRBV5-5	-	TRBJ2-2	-	TGTGCCAGCAGGCTAATAGCGGGACAGGTCTCCACCGGGGAGCTGTTTTTT	CASRLIAGQVSTGELFF
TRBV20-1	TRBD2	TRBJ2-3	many	TGCAGTGCCCTCAGCGGGGGAATCACAGATACGCAGTATTTT	CSALSGGITDTQYF
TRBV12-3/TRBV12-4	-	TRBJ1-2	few	TGTGCCAGCAGTTTATTGGCAGGGGTAGGCTACACCTTC	CASSLLAGVGYTF
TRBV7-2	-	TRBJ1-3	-	TGTGCCAGCAGCGCATCGTGGGTCTCTGGAAACACCATATATTTT	CASSASWVSGNTIYF
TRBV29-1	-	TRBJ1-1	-	TGCAGCGGAAAACAGGGCCGGGACCTTGAAGCTTTCTTT	CSGKQGRDLEAFF
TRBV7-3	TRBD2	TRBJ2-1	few	TGTGCCAGCAGCTTGGTAGCGGGGGCCATCAATGAGCAGTTCTTC	CASSLVAGAINEQFF
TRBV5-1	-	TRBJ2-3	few	TGCGCCAGCAGCGGGTGGGCATTAGCTAGCACAGATACGCAGTATTTT	CASSGWALASTDTQYF
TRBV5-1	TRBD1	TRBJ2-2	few	TGCGCCAGCAGCTTGGACAGGGGGAGCGCCGGGGAGCTGTTTTTT	CASSLDRGSAGELFF
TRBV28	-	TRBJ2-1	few	TGTGCCAGCAGTTTTTTCGATGAGCAGTTCTTC	CASSFFDEQFF
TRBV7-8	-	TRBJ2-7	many	TGTGCCAGCAGCGGCTCCTACGAGCAGTACTTC	CASSGSYEQYF
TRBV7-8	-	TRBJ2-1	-	TGTGCCAGCAGCCCCCTAGCGCCAGCCCCCAATGAGCAGTTCTTC	CASSPLAPAPNEQFF
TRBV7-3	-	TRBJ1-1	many	TGTGCCAGCAGCTTGTTCCAGAACACTGAAGCTTTCTTT	CASSLFQNTEAFF
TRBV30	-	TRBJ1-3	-	TGTGCCTGGAGCGGTCACTCTGGAAACACCATATATTTT	CAWSGHSGNTIYF
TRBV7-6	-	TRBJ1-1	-	TGTGCCAGCAGCTTTTTGGTGGGAATTGAAGCTTTCTTT	CASSFLVGIEAFF